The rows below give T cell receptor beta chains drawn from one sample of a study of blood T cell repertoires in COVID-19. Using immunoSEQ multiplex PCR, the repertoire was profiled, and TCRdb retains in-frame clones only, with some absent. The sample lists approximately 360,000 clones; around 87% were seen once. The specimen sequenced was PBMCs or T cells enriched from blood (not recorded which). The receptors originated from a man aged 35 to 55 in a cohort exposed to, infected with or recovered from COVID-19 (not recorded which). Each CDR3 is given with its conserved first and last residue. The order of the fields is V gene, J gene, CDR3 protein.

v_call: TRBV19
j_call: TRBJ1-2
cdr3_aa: CASSGERGNYGYTF

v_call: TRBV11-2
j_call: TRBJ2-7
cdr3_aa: CASSKGLAGGLQYEQYF

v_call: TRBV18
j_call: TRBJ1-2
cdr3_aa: CASSPQGQSSGYTF

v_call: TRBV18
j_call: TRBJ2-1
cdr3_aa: CASSLHPGQGDNEQFF

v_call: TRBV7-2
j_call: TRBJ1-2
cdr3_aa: CASLLAPGGDYGYTF

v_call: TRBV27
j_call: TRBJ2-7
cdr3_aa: CASSPAAFGSYEQYF

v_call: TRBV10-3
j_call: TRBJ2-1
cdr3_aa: CAIGQGANEQFF

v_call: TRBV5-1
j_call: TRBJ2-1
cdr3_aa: CASSRASGRAYNEQFF

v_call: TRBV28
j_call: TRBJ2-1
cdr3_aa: CASSLPLTGTKYNEQFF

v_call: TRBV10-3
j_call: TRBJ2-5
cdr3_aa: CAISQGGQETQYF

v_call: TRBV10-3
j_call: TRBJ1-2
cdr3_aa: CAISESTAPHGYTF

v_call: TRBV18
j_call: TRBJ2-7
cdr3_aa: CASSTPGQGTYEQYF

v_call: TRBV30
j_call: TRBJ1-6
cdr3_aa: CAWSVPGEGSPLHF

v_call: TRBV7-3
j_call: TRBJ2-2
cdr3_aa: CASTRDRDTGELFF

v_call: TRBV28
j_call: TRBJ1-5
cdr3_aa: CASSLGSGGYQPQHF

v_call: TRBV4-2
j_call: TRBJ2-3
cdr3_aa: CASSARLAGESTDTQYF

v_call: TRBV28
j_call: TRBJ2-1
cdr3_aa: CASSPYPGNEQFF

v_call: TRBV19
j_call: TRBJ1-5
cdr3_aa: CASSSSDSQVQPQHF

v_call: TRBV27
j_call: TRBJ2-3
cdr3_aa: CASSLGDYSTDTQYF

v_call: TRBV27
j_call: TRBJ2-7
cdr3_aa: CASSLYYEQYF

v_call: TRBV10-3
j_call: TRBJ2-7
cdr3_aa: CAISADRPPYEQYF

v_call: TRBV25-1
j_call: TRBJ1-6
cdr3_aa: CASVEQGGSPLHF

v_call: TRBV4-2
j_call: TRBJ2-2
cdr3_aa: CASSQVVAANTGELFF

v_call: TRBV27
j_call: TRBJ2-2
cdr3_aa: CASAQRVADTGELFF

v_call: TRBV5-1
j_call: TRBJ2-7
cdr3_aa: CASSLVSRGEQYF

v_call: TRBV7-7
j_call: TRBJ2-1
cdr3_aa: CASSLGGYGRAEEQFF